What follows is one TCR beta chain and its context. This record comes from a study of blood T cell repertoires in COVID-19. Germline loops: CDR1 KGHSH, CDR2 LQKENI. Losses at the gene ends were 0 bases for V and 10 bases for J; bases not matched to a gene: 6. The CDR3 has 15 residues. The table came from immunoSEQ multiplex PCR; TCRdb's copy has only in-frame clones and leaves some out. The table includes about 46,000 clones, roughly 90% detected once. The sequence derives from a man in his 70s with active COVID-19. The chain has TRBV18 and TRBJ2-1, with TRBD2 identical over 10 bases. Sequenced input: peripheral blood. CDR3 in DNA: TGTGCCAGCTCACCACCGGCTAGCGGGGGAACAGAGCAGTTCTTC. Translating it yields CASSPPASGGTEQFF.